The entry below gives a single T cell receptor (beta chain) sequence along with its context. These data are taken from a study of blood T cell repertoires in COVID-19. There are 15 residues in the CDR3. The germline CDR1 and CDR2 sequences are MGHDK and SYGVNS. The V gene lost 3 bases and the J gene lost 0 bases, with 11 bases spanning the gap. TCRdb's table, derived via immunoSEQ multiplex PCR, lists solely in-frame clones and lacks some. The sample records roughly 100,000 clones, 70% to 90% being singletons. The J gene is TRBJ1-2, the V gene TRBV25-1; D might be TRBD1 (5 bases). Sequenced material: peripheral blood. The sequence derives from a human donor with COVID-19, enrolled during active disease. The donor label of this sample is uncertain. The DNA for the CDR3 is TGTGCCAGCAGTGATGGCGGGGCTTCTAACTATGGCTACACCTTC. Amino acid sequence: CASSDGGASNYGYTF.